This TCR beta chain was obtained from a study of shared clonotypes between healthy human individuals. Study-wide results and caveats: For sorted subsets, rarefaction showed incomplete sequencing despite large depth. With few donors, the genetic and exposure-history diversity represented was limited.

Naive CD45RA+ and memory CD45RA-negative subsets were split from CD4+ cells. A note on this clone: Its antigen remains unknown.

Trimming shortened V by 4 bases and J by 8 bases, and 9 bases separated the two germline ends. CDR1 is SGDLS, CDR2 YYNGEE, per germline. CDR3 length: 11 amino acids. Source study methods: ImmunoSEQ output lacked quality scores and full-length reads, limiting matched filtering. Data came from immunoSEQ multiplex PCR; TCRdb stores just in-frame clones and leaves some out. D and trimming come from the DNA, and the V and J calls and clone size come from that table. In the table there are roughly 200,000 clones, about 66% of which are singletons. This TCR was recovered from a man under 40 in good health. Specimen: memory CD4+ T cells sorted from blood. As for subset: CD45RA-negative fraction. The chain joins TRBV9 to TRBJ1-2, with D possibly being TRBD1 (5 bases). The CDR3 loop reads CASSLEGGYTF. CDR3 sequence (DNA): TGTGCCAGCAGCCTAGAGGGGGGCTACACCTTC.